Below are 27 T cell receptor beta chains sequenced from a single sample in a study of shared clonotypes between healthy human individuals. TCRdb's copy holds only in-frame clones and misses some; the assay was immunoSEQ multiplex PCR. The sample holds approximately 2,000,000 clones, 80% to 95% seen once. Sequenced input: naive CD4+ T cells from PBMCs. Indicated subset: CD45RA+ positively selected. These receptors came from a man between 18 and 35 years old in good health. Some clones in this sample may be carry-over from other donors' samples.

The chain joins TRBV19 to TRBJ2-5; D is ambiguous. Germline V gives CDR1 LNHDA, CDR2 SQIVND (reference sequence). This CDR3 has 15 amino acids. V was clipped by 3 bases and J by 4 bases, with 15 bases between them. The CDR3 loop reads CASSIAGSSLETQYF. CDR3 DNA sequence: TGTGCCAGTAGTATCGCCGGCTCTTCCCTAGAGACCCAGTACTTC.

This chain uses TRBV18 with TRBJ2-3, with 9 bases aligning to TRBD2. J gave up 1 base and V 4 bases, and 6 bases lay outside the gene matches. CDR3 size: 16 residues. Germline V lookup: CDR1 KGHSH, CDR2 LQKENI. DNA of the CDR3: TGTGCCAGCTCACGAGAGACTAGCGGAGGCACAGATACGCAGTATTTT. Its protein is CASSRETSGGTDTQYF.

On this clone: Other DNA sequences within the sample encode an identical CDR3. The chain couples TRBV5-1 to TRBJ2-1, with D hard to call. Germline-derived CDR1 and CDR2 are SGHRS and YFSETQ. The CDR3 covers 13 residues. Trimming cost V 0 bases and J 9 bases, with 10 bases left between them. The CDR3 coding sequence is TGCGCCAGCAGCTTGGAACCGTCCGGTGAGCAGTTCTTC. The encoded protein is CASSLEPSGEQFF.

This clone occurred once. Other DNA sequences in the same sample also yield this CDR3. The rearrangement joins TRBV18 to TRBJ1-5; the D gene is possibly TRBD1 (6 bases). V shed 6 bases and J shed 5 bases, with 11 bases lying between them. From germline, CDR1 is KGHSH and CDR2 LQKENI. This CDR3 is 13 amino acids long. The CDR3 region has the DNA TGTGCCAGCTCCTCGGACAGAGATCAGCCCCAGCATTTT. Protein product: CASSSDRDQPQHF.

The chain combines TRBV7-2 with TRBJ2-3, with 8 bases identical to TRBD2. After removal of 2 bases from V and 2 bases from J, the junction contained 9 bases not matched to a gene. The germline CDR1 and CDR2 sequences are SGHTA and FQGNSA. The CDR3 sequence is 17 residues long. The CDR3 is CASSLRKSSGPTDTQYF. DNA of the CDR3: TGTGCCAGCAGCTTAAGGAAGTCTAGCGGGCCCACAGATACGCAGTATTTT.

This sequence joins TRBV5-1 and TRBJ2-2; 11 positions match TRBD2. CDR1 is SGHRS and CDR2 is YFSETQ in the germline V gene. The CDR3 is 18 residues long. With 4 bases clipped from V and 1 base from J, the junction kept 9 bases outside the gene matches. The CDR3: CASSGTLLAGGNTGELFF. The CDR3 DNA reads TGCGCCAGCAGCGGGACCCTCCTAGCGGGAGGGAACACCGGGGAGCTGTTTTTT.

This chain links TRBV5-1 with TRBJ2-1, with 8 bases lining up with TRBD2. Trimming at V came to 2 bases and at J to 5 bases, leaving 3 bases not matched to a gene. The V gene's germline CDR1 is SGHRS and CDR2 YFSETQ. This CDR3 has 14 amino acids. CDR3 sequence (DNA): TGCGCCAGCAGCTTTAGCGGGACCAACAATGAGCAGTTCTTC. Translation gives CASSFSGTNNEQFF.

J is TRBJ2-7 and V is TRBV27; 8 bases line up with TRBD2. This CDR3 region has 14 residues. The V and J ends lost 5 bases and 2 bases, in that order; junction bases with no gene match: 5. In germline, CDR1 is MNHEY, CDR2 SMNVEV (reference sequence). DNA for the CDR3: TGTGCCAGCAGTCTAATTAGCGGGGCCTACGAGCAGTACTTC. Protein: CASSLISGAYEQYF.

CDR3 loop: CASRSPHGRENEQFF. DNA for the CDR3: TGTGCCAGTAGGTCACCCCATGGGCGTGAAAATGAGCAGTTCTTC. The gene calls are TRBV19 and TRBJ2-1; D remains ambiguous. Germline loops: CDR1 LNHDA, CDR2 SQIVND (reference sequence). The ends were cut back, 6 bases at V and 7 bases at J, with 19 bases in the middle. The CDR3 is 15 amino acids. The complete variable domain, with remaining parts taken from reference TRBV19 and TRBJ2-1, reads DGGITQSPKYLFRKEGQNVTLSCEQNLNHDAMYWYRQDPGQGLRLIYYSQIVNDFQKGDIAEGYSVSREKKESFPLTVTSAQKNPTAFYLCASRSPHGRENEQFFGPGTRLTVL.

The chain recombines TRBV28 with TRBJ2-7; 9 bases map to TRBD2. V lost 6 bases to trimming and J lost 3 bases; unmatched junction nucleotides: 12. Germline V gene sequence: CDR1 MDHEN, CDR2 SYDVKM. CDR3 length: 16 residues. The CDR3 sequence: CASSFRGWTSVYEQYF. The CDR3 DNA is TGTGCCAGCAGCTTCAGGGGGTGGACTAGCGTCTACGAGCAGTACTTC.

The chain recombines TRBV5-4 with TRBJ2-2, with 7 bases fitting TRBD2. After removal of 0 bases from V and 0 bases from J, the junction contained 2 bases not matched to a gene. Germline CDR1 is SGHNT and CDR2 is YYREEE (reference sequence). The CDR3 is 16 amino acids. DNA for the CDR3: TGTGCCAGCAGCTTGGGGGCGGGGGCGAACACCGGGGAGCTGTTTTTT. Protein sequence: CASSLGAGANTGELFF.

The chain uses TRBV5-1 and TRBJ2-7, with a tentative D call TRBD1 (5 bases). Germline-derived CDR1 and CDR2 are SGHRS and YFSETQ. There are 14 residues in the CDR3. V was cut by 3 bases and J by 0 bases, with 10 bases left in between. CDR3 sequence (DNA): TGCGCCAGCAGCTCCCTGGACACCTCCTACGAGCAGTACTTC. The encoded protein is CASSSLDTSYEQYF.

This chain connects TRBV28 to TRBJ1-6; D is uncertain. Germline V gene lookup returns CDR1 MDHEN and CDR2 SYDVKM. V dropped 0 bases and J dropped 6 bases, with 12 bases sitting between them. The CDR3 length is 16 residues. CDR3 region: CASSLWEGQINSPLHF. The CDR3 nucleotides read TGTGCCAGCAGTTTATGGGAGGGCCAGATTAATTCACCCCTCCACTTT.

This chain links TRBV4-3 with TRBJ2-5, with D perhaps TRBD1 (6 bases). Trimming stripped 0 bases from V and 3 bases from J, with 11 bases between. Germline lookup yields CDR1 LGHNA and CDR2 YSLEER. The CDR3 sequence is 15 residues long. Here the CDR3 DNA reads TGCGCCAGCAGCCAAGAGGGCCAGGGGAAAGAGACCCAGTACTTC. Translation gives CASSQEGQGKETQYF.

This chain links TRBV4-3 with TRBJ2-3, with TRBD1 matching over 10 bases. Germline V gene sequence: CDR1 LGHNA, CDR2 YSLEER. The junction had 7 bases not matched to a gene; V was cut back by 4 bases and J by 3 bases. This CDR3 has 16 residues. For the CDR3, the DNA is TGCGCCAGCAGCCCTTACCGGGACAGGGGTACAGATACGCAGTATTTT. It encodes CASSPYRDRGTDTQYF.

DNA of the CDR3: TGTGCCAGCAGTTTAGACGACAGGCCCTCCCGCTCTGGAAACACCATATATTTT. This encodes CASSLDDRPSRSGNTIYF. V gene TRBV28 combines with J gene TRBJ1-3, with D possibly matching TRBD1 (6 bases). The CDR3 extends over 18 amino acids. V shed 2 bases and J shed 0 bases, with 17 bases lying between them. Germline lookup yields CDR1 MDHEN and CDR2 SYDVKM.

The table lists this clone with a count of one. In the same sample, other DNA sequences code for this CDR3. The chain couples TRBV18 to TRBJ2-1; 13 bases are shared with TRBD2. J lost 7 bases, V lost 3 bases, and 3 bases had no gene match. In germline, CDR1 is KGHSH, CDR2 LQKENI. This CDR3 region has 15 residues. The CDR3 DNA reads TGTGCCAGCTCACCCGGACTAGCGGGAGTTAATGAGCAGTTCTTC. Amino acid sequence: CASSPGLAGVNEQFF.

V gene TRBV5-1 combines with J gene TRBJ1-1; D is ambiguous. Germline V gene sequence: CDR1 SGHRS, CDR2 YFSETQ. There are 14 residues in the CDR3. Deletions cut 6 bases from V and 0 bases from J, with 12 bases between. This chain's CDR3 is CASNPQGLNTEAFF. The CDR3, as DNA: TGCGCCAGCAATCCACAAGGTTTGAACACTGAAGCTTTCTTT. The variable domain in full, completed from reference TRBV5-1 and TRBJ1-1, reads KAGVTQTPRYLIKTRGQQVTLSCSPISGHRSVSWYQQTPGQGLQFLFEYFSETQRNKGNFPGRFSGRQFSNSRSEMNVSTLELGDSALYLCASNPQGLNTEAFFGQGTRLTVV.

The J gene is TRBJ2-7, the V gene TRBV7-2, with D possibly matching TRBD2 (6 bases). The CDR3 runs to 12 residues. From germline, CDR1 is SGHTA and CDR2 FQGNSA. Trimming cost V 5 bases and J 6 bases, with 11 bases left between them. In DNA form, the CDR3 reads TGTGCCAGCAGCCTGACTAGATCCGAGCAGTACTTC. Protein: CASSLTRSEQYF.

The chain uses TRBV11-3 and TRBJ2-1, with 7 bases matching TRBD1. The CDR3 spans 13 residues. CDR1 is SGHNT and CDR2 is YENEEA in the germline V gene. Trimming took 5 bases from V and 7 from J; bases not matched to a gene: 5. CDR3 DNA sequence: TGTGCCAGCAGCCACTACAGGGGTAATGAGCAGTTCTTC. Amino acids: CASSHYRGNEQFF.

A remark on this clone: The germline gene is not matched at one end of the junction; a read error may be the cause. The CDR3 is CATSFRAKNIQYF. CDR3 coding DNA: TGTGCCACCAGCTTCAGAGCCAAAAACATTCAGTACTTC. This chain joins TRBV7-2 and TRBJ2-4; D not certain. The CDR3 runs to 13 residues. Germline V gene sequence: CDR1 SGHTA, CDR2 FQGNSA.

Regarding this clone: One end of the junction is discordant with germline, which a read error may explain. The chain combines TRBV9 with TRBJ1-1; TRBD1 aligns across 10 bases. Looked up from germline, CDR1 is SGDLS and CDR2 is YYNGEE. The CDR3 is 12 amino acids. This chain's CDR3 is CASSVVDRGQVF. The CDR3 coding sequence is TGTGCCAGCAGCGTAGTTGACAGGGGGCAGGTCTTT.

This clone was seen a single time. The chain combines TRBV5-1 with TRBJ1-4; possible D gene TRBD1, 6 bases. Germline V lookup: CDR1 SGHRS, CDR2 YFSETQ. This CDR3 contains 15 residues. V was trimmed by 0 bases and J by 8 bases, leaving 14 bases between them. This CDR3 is CASSLDVAGVEKLFF. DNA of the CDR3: TGCGCCAGCAGCTTGGATGTTGCAGGGGTGGAAAAACTGTTTTTT.

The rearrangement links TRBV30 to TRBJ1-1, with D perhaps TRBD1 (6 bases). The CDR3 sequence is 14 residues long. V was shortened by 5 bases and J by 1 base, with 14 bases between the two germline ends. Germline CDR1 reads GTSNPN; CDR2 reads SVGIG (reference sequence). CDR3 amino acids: CAWHLGGRNTEAFF. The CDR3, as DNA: TGTGCCTGGCACCTTGGGGGCAGGAACACTGAAGCTTTCTTT. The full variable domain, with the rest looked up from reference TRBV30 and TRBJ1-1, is SQTIHQWPATLVQPVGSPLSLECTVEGTSNPNLYWYRQAAGRGLQLLFYSVGIGQISSEVPQNLSASRPQDRQFILSSKKLLLSDSGFYLCAWHLGGRNTEAFFGQGTRLTVV.

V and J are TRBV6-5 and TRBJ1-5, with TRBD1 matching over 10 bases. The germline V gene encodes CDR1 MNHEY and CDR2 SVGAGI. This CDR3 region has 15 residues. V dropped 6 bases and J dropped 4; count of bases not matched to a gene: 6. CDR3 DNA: TGTGCCAGCAGGGACGGACAGGGGGAGAATCAGCCCCAGCATTTT. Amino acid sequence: CASRDGQGENQPQHF.

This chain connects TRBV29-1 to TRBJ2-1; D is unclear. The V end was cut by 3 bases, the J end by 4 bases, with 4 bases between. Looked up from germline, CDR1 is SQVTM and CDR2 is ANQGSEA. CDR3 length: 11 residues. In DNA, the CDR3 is TGCAGCGTTGACTCGTACAATGAGCAGTTCTTC. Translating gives CSVDSYNEQFF.

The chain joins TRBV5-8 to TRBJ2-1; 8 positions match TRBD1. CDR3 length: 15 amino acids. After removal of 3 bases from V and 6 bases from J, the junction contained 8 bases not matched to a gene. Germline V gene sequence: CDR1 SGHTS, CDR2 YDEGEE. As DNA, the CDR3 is TGTGCCAGCAGCTGGTACGACAGGGGAGTCAATGAGCAGTTCTTC. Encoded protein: CASSWYDRGVNEQFF.